This is a list of T cell receptor beta chains from one sample in a study of T-cell reconstitution after alpha-beta-depleted transplantation in children. Each CDR3 protein is one row after TCRdb ran MiXCR on the PCR reads. The sample has around 270,000 distinct CDR3 sequences; 6% to 10% are singletons. The source material was peripheral blood, sampled 360 days after TCRalphabeta/CD19-depleted stem cell transplant. The receptor source for this set is a female patient younger than 10 who had a stem cell transplant for Fanconi anemia, so the T cells may come from the graft donor. The CDR3 runs from the conserved cysteine through the conserved F or W. D genes are given only for firm matches. Rows may omit the clone size; those that give it use once, few, many or a size class.

cdr3_length,clone_size,v_call,d_call,j_call,cdr3_aa,cdr3_nt
19,NA,TRBV3-1,NA,TRBJ1-5,CTISFQPGRGLISNQPQHF,TGTACCATCAGTTTTCAGCCCGGCAGGGGCCTCATCAGCAATCAGCCCCAGCATTTT
16,many,TRBV5-1,NA,TRBJ2-1,CASRQNPGQGTNEQFF,TGCGCCAGCAGACAGAATCCGGGACAAGGTACCAATGAGCAGTTCTTC
12,many,TRBV28,NA,TRBJ2-1,CASSPYYNEQFF,TGTGCCAGCAGCCCGTATTACAATGAGCAGTTCTTC
13,NA,TRBV20-1,TRBD1,TRBJ2-3,CSASPGGSDTQYF,TGCAGTGCTAGCCCAGGGGGCTCAGATACGCAGTATTTT
16,many,TRBV27,TRBD1,TRBJ2-7,CASGLWDRELLYEQYF,TGTGCCAGCGGACTATGGGACAGGGAGTTGCTATACGAGCAGTACTTC
18,NA,TRBV28,NA,TRBJ2-1,CASSFATQDQGWNNEQFF,TGTGCCAGCAGTTTCGCCACTCAGGACCAGGGCTGGAACAATGAGCAGTTCTTC
19,many,TRBV24-1,TRBD2,TRBJ2-2,CATSDLRTSGGPLTGELFF,TGTGCCACCAGTGATTTGCGGACTAGCGGGGGGCCTCTCACCGGGGAGCTGTTTTTT
15,many,TRBV18,NA,TRBJ1-6,CASSPGLGVGSPLHF,TGTGCCAGCTCACCAGGCCTCGGGGTAGGGTCACCCCTCCACTTT
16,few,TRBV19,NA,TRBJ2-1,CASSITQVRQYNEQFF,TGTGCCAGTAGTATCACCCAGGTACGACAATACAATGAGCAGTTCTTC
14,NA,TRBV9,TRBD1,TRBJ1-2,CASSVGDSQIGYTF,TGTGCCAGCAGCGTAGGGGACAGTCAAATAGGCTACACCTTC
15,NA,TRBV5-1,TRBD1,TRBJ1-1,CASSFPGQGNTEAFF,TGCGCCAGCAGCTTTCCGGGACAGGGGAACACTGAAGCTTTCTTT
16,NA,TRBV6-5,NA,TRBJ2-2,CASSYWGAPNTGELFF,TGTGCCAGCAGTTACTGGGGGGCCCCGAACACCGGGGAGCTGTTTTTT
13,many,TRBV28,NA,TRBJ1-1,CASRYRTYTEAFF,TGTGCCAGCAGGTACCGGACTTACACTGAAGCTTTCTTT
16,NA,TRBV20-1,NA,TRBJ1-1,CSASRPPFEGNTEAFF,TGCAGTGCTAGTCGGCCCCCCTTCGAGGGGAACACTGAAGCTTTCTTT
12,NA,TRBV7-8,NA,TRBJ1-2,CASSLVVYGYTF,TGTGCCAGCAGCTTAGTAGTCTATGGCTACACCTTC
15,few,TRBV6-1,TRBD1,TRBJ2-5,CASSKGQGLSRTQYF,TGTGCCAGCAGTAAGGGACAGGGCCTTTCCAGGACCCAGTACTTC
14,many,TRBV6-5,NA,TRBJ1-2,CASSYEGGNYGYTF,TGTGCCAGCAGTTACGAAGGGGGTAACTATGGCTACACCTTC
13,many,TRBV2,NA,TRBJ2-5,CASSKGVRETQYF,TGTGCCAGCAGCAAGGGGGTGAGAGAGACCCAGTACTTC
14,few,TRBV27,TRBD1,TRBJ1-1,CASSLTGTGTEAFF,TGTGCCAGCAGTCTCACCGGGACAGGGACTGAAGCTTTCTTT
16,NA,TRBV27,TRBD1,TRBJ2-3,CASSIKTGVRTDTQYF,TGTGCCAGCAGTATAAAGACAGGGGTCCGCACAGATACGCAGTATTTT
17,many,TRBV5-1,NA,TRBJ2-1,CASSPPRDRLTYNEQFF,TGCGCCAGCAGCCCTCCGCGGGACAGACTAACCTACAATGAGCAGTTCTTC
13,few,TRBV20-1,TRBD1,TRBJ2-3,CSACQGAADTQYF,TGCAGTGCTTGTCAGGGGGCGGCAGATACGCAGTATTTT
14,NA,TRBV12-3/TRBV12-4,NA,TRBJ1-1,CASSRPDSRYGAFF,TGTGCCAGCAGCCGTCCTGACAGTAGGTATGGAGCTTTCTTT
17,many,TRBV20-1,TRBD2,TRBJ2-7,CSARDHMMSSGRYEQYF,TGCAGTGCTAGAGATCATATGATGAGTAGCGGGAGGTACGAGCAGTACTTC
16,many,TRBV4-2,NA,TRBJ2-2,CASSPPWAVNTGELFF,TGTGCCAGCAGCCCCCCATGGGCGGTCAACACCGGGGAGCTGTTTTTT
11,NA,TRBV30,NA,TRBJ1-1,CAWGQNTEAFF,TGTGCCTGGGGACAGAACACTGAAGCTTTCTTT
15,few,TRBV11-2,NA,TRBJ2-1,CASSLMYSAYNEQFF,TGTGCCAGCAGCTTAATGTATAGCGCCTACAATGAGCAGTTCTTC
12,few,TRBV28,NA,TRBJ2-1,CASSFDDNEQFF,TGTGCCAGCAGTTTCGACGACAATGAGCAGTTCTTC
13,few,TRBV7-2,NA,TRBJ2-7,CASSLFDSGEQYF,TGTGCCAGCAGCTTATTCGACAGTGGCGAGCAGTACTTC
10,many,TRBV7-9,NA,TRBJ2-3,CASGVGAWGF,TGTGCCAGCGGGGTAGGGGCCTGGGGTTTT
18,NA,TRBV4-2,NA,TRBJ2-2,CASSQDSPGGLFTGELFF,TGTGCCAGCAGCCAAGATAGTCCGGGGGGCTTGTTCACCGGGGAGCTGTTTTTT
14,many,TRBV9,TRBD2,TRBJ2-1,CASSILAGYNEQFF,TGTGCCAGCAGCATCCTAGCGGGATACAATGAGCAGTTCTTC
17,many,TRBV20-1,TRBD2,TRBJ2-7,CSARDFRTSGGSYEQYF,TGCAGTGCTAGAGATTTTCGGACTAGCGGGGGATCCTACGAGCAGTACTTC
14,many,TRBV7-7,NA,TRBJ2-5,CASSTNEGSETQYF,TGTGCCAGCAGCACGAACGAGGGCAGCGAGACCCAGTACTTC
13,NA,TRBV6-6,NA,TRBJ1-2,CATTRFGDYGYTF,TGTGCCACAACCAGGTTTGGTGACTATGGCTACACCTTC
16,NA,TRBV14,NA,TRBJ2-2,CASSQERGEGTGELFF,TGTGCCAGCAGCCAAGAAAGGGGGGAAGGCACCGGGGAGCTGTTTTTT
16,NA,TRBV20-1,TRBD2,TRBJ2-7,CSAKLASGGRSYEQYF,TGCAGTGCTAAATTGGCTAGCGGGGGGCGCTCCTACGAGCAGTACTTC
13,many,TRBV28,TRBD1,TRBJ1-2,CASSYRQGSGYTF,TGTGCCAGCAGTTACCGACAGGGCAGTGGCTACACCTTC
14,few,TRBV3-1,NA,TRBJ1-1,CASSQPGQNTEAFF,TGTGCCAGCAGTCAACCGGGACAGAACACTGAAGCTTTCTTT
17,many,TRBV5-1,TRBD1,TRBJ2-3,CASSRGQGATKADTQYF,TGCGCCAGCAGCCGGGGACAGGGGGCCACTAAGGCAGATACGCAGTATTTT
15,many,TRBV6-1,TRBD2,TRBJ2-1,CASSLADPRRNEQFF,TGTGCCAGCAGTCTAGCGGACCCCAGGAGGAATGAGCAGTTCTTC
14,NA,TRBV25-1,NA,TRBJ1-6,CASSEYGINSPLHF,TGTGCCAGCAGTGAATATGGGATTAATTCACCCCTCCACTTT
14,many,TRBV3-1,NA,TRBJ2-3,CASSQEIGTDTQYF,TGTGCCAGCAGCCAAGAAATCGGCACAGATACGCAGTATTTT
14,few,TRBV3-1,NA,TRBJ1-3,CASSQRTDGNTIYF,TGTGCCAGCAGCCAACGGACAGATGGAAACACCATATATTTT
16,many,TRBV3-1,TRBD2,TRBJ2-1,CASSQFPGGRYNEQFF,TGTGCCAGCAGCCAATTTCCGGGGGGGCGTTACAATGAGCAGTTCTTC
13,many,TRBV14,NA,TRBJ2-7,CASSSWTAYEQYF,TGTGCCAGCAGCTCATGGACCGCCTACGAGCAGTACTTC
20,NA,TRBV29-1,TRBD2,TRBJ2-3,CSVEGVRGFWSGGFADTQYF,TGCAGCGTTGAAGGGGTCCGGGGGTTTTGGAGCGGGGGGTTCGCAGATACGCAGTATTTT
14,many,TRBV5-1,NA,TRBJ2-5,CASSLASVSRTQYF,TGCGCCAGCAGCTTGGCCTCGGTCTCAAGAACCCAGTACTTC
11,few,TRBV20-1,NA,TRBJ2-7,CSANLPYEQYF,TGCAGTGCTAATTTACCCTACGAGCAGTACTTC
15,few,TRBV5-5,NA,TRBJ1-1,CASSLGLTRNTEAFF,TGTGCCAGCAGCTTGGGCCTCACAAGGAACACTGAAGCTTTCTTT
14,many,TRBV3-1,NA,TRBJ2-7,CASSQEGISYEQYF,TGTGCCAGCAGCCAAGAAGGAATTTCCTACGAGCAGTACTTC
12,many,TRBV12-3/TRBV12-4,NA,TRBJ2-7,CASSPSIYEQYF,TGTGCCAGCAGTCCATCAATATACGAGCAGTACTTC
15,many,TRBV7-8,NA,TRBJ2-5,CASSFHVGGQETQYF,TGTGCCAGCAGCTTTCACGTGGGGGGCCAAGAGACCCAGTACTTC
14,many,TRBV20-1,NA,TRBJ2-3,CSAPRRVITDTQYF,TGCAGTGCTCCGCGCAGGGTTATCACAGATACGCAGTATTTT